What follows are 26 T cell receptor beta chains derived from one specimen sequenced in a study of cytotoxic CD8 clonotypes in ibrutinib-treated CLL. Clones were sequenced by immunoSEQ multiplex PCR, and TCRdb holds only the in-frame ones, with some missing. The repertoire consists of 270,000 or so clones, with around 69% occurring once and the leading ten covering around 5.1%. Here the sequenced sample was PBMCs, taken at disease progression, from a patient treated with ibrutinib. Source of these receptors: a human donor with chronic lymphocytic leukemia.

The chain links TRBV4-3 to TRBJ2-7; either TRBD1 or TRBD2 may supply D (5 bases each). The ends were cut back, 0 bases at V and 2 bases at J, with 11 bases in the middle. The CDR3 loop spans 15 amino acids. Germline values: CDR1 LGHNA, CDR2 YSLEER. CDR3 in amino acids: CASSQDRGRTYEQYF. For the CDR3, the DNA is TGCGCCAGCAGCCAAGATCGGGGCAGAACCTACGAGCAGTACTTC.

This clone has a handful of counts. The chain recombines TRBV4-1 with TRBJ2-5; D is undetermined. CDR1 and CDR2 (germline): MGHRA, YSYEKL. The CDR3 loop spans 15 amino acids. V was trimmed by 5 bases and J by 5 bases, leaving 18 bases between them. The CDR3 DNA reads as TGCGCCAGCAGCGACGGAACGTTCGGTCTCGAGACCCAGTACTTC. It yields the protein CASSDGTFGLETQYF.

The gene calls are TRBV9 and TRBJ2-5, with a possible D match to TRBD2 (7 bases). Germline V gene data show CDR1 as SGDLS and CDR2 as YYNGEE. This CDR3 comprises 16 residues. With 0 bases removed from V and 1 base from J, the gap between germline ends came to 13 bases. CDR3 in DNA: TGTGCCAGCAGCGTAGGCGGGCGGGGGCCCCAAGAGACCCAGTACTTC. It specifies CASSVGGRGPQETQYF.

J is TRBJ2-7 and V is TRBV19; D is uncertain. CDR1 and CDR2 (germline): LNHDA, SQIVND (reference sequence). V lost 3 bases to trimming and J lost 4 bases, with 10 bases between them. This CDR3 is built from 13 residues. This chain's CDR3 is CASSIPGYYEQYF. CDR3 DNA: TGTGCCAGTAGTATTCCCGGTTATTACGAGCAGTACTTC.

The rearrangement uses TRBV7-2 and TRBJ2-3, with no clear D. Trimming stripped 5 bases from V and 6 bases from J, with 9 bases between. The CDR3 runs to 12 residues. Germline-derived CDR1 and CDR2 are SGHTA and FQGNSA. The CDR3 DNA reads TGTGCCAGCAGCCCACTGGGGGATACGCAGTATTTT. This codes for CASSPLGDTQYF.

The chain combines TRBV13 with TRBJ1-6, with D unclear. Per the germline V gene, CDR1 is PRHDT and CDR2 is FYEKMQ (reference sequence). Trimming pared 2 bases from V and 10 bases from J, leaving 12 bases between. The CDR3 totals 14 residues. The CDR3 nucleotides read TGTGCCAGCAGCTTAAGAGGGTCTCACTCACCCCTCCACTTT. It translates to CASSLRGSHSPLHF.

As concerns this clone: The sample contains more than one DNA sequence encoding this CDR3. The chain combines TRBV28 with TRBJ2-3; 8 bases line up with TRBD2. CDR1 is MDHEN, CDR2 SYDVKM, per germline. Trimming took 6 bases from V and 2 from J; bases not matched to a gene: 7. The CDR3 length is 15 residues. The CDR3, as DNA: TGTGCCAGCAGCCCTCCTAGCGGGCTCACAGATACGCAGTATTTT. Its translation is CASSPPSGLTDTQYF.

The chain employs TRBV4-1 and TRBJ1-4, with 8 bases identical to TRBD1. V was clipped by 5 bases and J by 3 bases; unmatched bases: 5. The CDR3 sequence is 15 residues long. The V gene's germline CDR1 is MGHRA and CDR2 YSYEKL. CDR3 DNA sequence: TGCGCCAGCAGCATCACAGGGGGGTCTAATGAAAAACTGTTTTTT. This translates into CASSITGGSNEKLFF.

This chain links TRBV9 with TRBJ2-5; 10 nucleotides agree with TRBD2. J was trimmed by 9 bases and V by 0 bases; bases with no gene match: 8. The germline V gene encodes CDR1 SGDLS and CDR2 YYNGEE. CDR3 size: 15 residues. In DNA form, the CDR3 reads TGTGCCAGCAGCGTAGGCTTAGCGGGAGGCCCAGCCCAGTACTTC. Protein sequence: CASSVGLAGGPAQYF.

This chain joins TRBV2 and TRBJ1-2, with D unclear. CDR3 length: 11 residues. The germline V gene has CDR1 SNHLY and CDR2 FYNNEI. The V end lost 8 bases, the J end lost 1 base, and 5 bases lay between the germline ends. The CDR3 nucleotides are TGTGCCAGCTCGTTTAACTATGGCTACACCTTC. This codes for CASSFNYGYTF.

This clone came up once. This rearrangement joins TRBV9 to TRBJ2-6; TRBD2 might be the D (6 bases). CDR3 length equals 15 residues. From germline, CDR1 is SGDLS and CDR2 YYNGEE. V was cut by 4 bases and J by 1 base, with 9 bases left in between. CDR3 amino acids: CASSTGGSGANVLTF. The CDR3 bases are TGTGCCAGCAGCACCGGGGGATCTGGGGCCAACGTCCTGACTTTC. The whole variable domain, filled in from reference TRBV9 and TRBJ2-6, reads DSGVTQTPKHLITATGQRVTLRCSPRSGDLSVYWYQQSLDQGLQFLIQYYNGEERAKGNILERFSAQQFPDLHSELNLSSLELGDSALYFCASSTGGSGANVLTFGAGSRLTVL.

This clone was counted only a few times. Here the CDR3 DNA reads TGCGCCAGCAGCTTGGACAGGGGAATTGGTCAGCCCCAGCATTTT. Amino acid sequence: CASSLDRGIGQPQHF. V and J are TRBV5-1 and TRBJ1-5, with 7 bases identical to TRBD1. The CDR3 length is 15 residues. V lost 0 bases to trimming and J lost 6 bases; unmatched junction nucleotides: 6. Germline CDR1 is SGHRS and CDR2 is YFSETQ.

The CDR3 is CASSPLTGPNGYTF. The CDR3 bases are TGTGCCAGCAGCCCGCTCACAGGGCCTAATGGCTACACCTTC. V usage is TRBV7-8 and J usage is TRBJ1-2; TRBD1 is a possible D gene (6 bases). This CDR3 is 14 amino acids long. Germline-derived CDR1 and CDR2 are SGHVS and FQNEAQ. Trimming left V 5 bases short and J 6 bases short, with 16 bases between.

This clone appeared a few times. The chain joins TRBV27 to TRBJ2-7; 14 bases line up with TRBD2. Germline V lookup: CDR1 MNHEY, CDR2 SMNVEV (reference sequence). The CDR3 consists of 16 residues. V trimming: 4 bases; J trimming: 2 bases; junction bases outside the gene matches: 4. The CDR3 sequence is CASSSGTSGSPYEQYF. In DNA, the CDR3 is TGTGCCAGCAGTTCCGGGACTAGCGGGAGCCCCTACGAGCAGTACTTC.

The chain joins TRBV29-1 to TRBJ2-5; 7 nucleotides match TRBD1. After removal of 6 bases from V and 5 bases from J, the junction contained 12 bases not matched to a gene. This CDR3 spans 14 amino acids. The germline CDR1 and CDR2 sequences are SQVTM and ANQGSEA. CDR3: CSVRPPTGKETQYF. The DNA for the CDR3 is TGCAGCGTCAGACCTCCGACAGGGAAGGAGACCCAGTACTTC.

This chain connects TRBV29-1 to TRBJ2-5, with D possibly TRBD1 on 6 matching bases. Per germline, CDR1 SQVTM and CDR2 ANQGSEA. V lost 1 base and J lost 5, with 14 bases in between. The CDR3 is 14 amino acids. CDR3 in DNA: TGCAGCGTTGAAGGCTCCAGGGGTACGGAGACCCAGTACTTC. It translates to CSVEGSRGTETQYF.

This chain connects TRBV19 to TRBJ1-2; D might be TRBD1 (5 bases). V was shortened by 4 bases and J by 6 bases, with 18 bases between the two germline ends. From germline, CDR1 is LNHDA and CDR2 SQIVND (reference sequence). The CDR3 sequence is 15 residues long. For the CDR3, the DNA is TGTGCCAGTAGTAATGGGGATGGTGGGACCAATGGCTACACCTTC. Its protein is CASSNGDGGTNGYTF.

V gene TRBV2 combines with J gene TRBJ2-1, with 8 bases aligning to TRBD2. Germline V gene lookup returns CDR1 SNHLY and CDR2 FYNNEI. J was trimmed by 10 bases and V by 8 bases; bases with no gene match: 10. The length of the CDR3 is 13 residues. CDR3 nucleotides: TGTGCCAGCCGGGGACTAGGGCTACGGGAGCAGTTCTTC. This encodes CASRGLGLREQFF.

The gene calls are TRBV27 and TRBJ2-2; D may correspond to TRBD1 or TRBD2 (6 bases each). From germline, CDR1 is MNHEY and CDR2 SMNVEV (reference sequence). CDR3 size: 16 residues. V lost 5 bases to trimming and J lost 4 bases, with 17 bases between them. The CDR3 DNA is TGTGCCAGCAGTCCTCGGTGGGGGGCGCGCACCGGGGAGCTGTTTTTT. Translating it yields CASSPRWGARTGELFF.

This chain links TRBV11-2 with TRBJ1-3; 8 bases agree with TRBD1. Germline V CDR1 and CDR2: SGHAT, FQNNGV. The J segment lost 3 bases and the V segment lost 10 bases, leaving 5 bases of the junction unmatched. This CDR3 is 13 amino acids long. Written as DNA, the CDR3 is TGTGCCACCGAACAGGGGGTTGGAAACACCATATATTTT. Encoded protein: CATEQGVGNTIYF.

Of note for this clone: Within the sample, other DNA sequences also encode this same CDR3. This chain uses TRBV7-3 with TRBJ2-3, with D maybe TRBD2 (6 bases). This CDR3 is 14 amino acids long. Germline V gives CDR1 SGHTA, CDR2 FQGTGA. V lost 6 bases and J 1 base, leaving 11 bases between the germline ends. The CDR3, as DNA: TGTGCCAGCAGTAAAACGGGGGGCACAGATACGCAGTATTTT. It is translated as CASSKTGGTDTQYF. Using reference TRBV7-3 and TRBJ2-3 for the parts outside the CDR3, the full variable domain is GAGVSQTPSNKVTEKGKYVELRCDPISGHTALYWYRQSLGQGPEFLIYFQGTGAADDSGLPNDRFFAVRPEGSVSTLKIQRTERGDSAVYLCASSKTGGTDTQYFGPGTRLTVL.

The chain has TRBV5-8 and TRBJ2-2; D unclear. V lost 3 bases, J lost 5 bases, and 8 bases lay in between. Germline-derived CDR1 and CDR2 are SGHTS and YDEGEE. The CDR3 length is 13 residues. This CDR3 reads CASSYGSTGELFF. The CDR3 DNA sequence: TGTGCCAGCAGCTACGGGTCGACCGGGGAGCTGTTTTTT.

J is TRBJ1-1 and V is TRBV9, with 8 bases identical to TRBD1. This CDR3 is 12 amino acids long. Germline V gene lookup returns CDR1 SGDLS and CDR2 YYNGEE. V was pared by 7 bases and J by 4 bases, with 3 bases of the junction left unmatched. The CDR3 loop reads CASGQGRTEAFF. The CDR3 DNA reads TGTGCCAGCGGACAGGGTCGCACTGAAGCTTTCTTT.

The V and J genes are TRBV19 and TRBJ2-4, with 10 bases matching TRBD2. Trimming removed 3 bases from V and 0 bases from J; junction bases left unmatched: 14. This CDR3 is built from 20 residues. CDR1 and CDR2 from the germline V gene are LNHDA and SQIVND (reference sequence). The CDR3 here is CASSMGLAGVLRLAKNIQYF. In DNA form, the CDR3 reads TGTGCCAGTAGTATGGGCCTAGCGGGAGTTCTACGTTTAGCCAAAAACATTCAGTACTTC. Together with reference TRBV19 and TRBJ2-4, the CDR3 gives the full variable domain: DGGITQSPKYLFRKEGQNVTLSCEQNLNHDAMYWYRQDPGQGLRLIYYSQIVNDFQKGDIAEGYSVSREKKESFPLTVTSAQKNPTAFYLCASSMGLAGVLRLAKNIQYFGAGTRLSVL.

The table lists this clone with a few counts. The CDR3 protein is CASSTRRGTDNSPLHF. As DNA, the CDR3 is TGTGCCAGCAGCACCCGACGGGGGACCGACAATTCACCCCTCCACTTT. The chain uses TRBV9 and TRBJ1-6, with D perhaps matching TRBD1 (5 bases). The germline gives CDR1 SGDLS, CDR2 YYNGEE. V was shortened by 4 bases and J by 7 bases, with 18 bases between the two germline ends. This CDR3 comprises 16 residues.

For the CDR3, the DNA is TGTGCCACCAGCAGAGTGGAGGGGCACGGGACCGGGGAGCTGTTTTTT. Translated: CATSRVEGHGTGELFF. This chain joins TRBV15 and TRBJ2-2; maybe TRBD2 (6 bases). The V gene lost 1 base and the J gene lost 5 bases, with 14 bases spanning the gap. In germline, CDR1 is LNHNV, CDR2 YYDKDF (reference sequence). The CDR3 extends over 16 amino acids.